The rows below give T cell receptor beta chains drawn from one sample of a study of tumor and adjacent non-tumor tissue in lung cancer. TCRdb re-called the multiplex PCR reads through MiXCR, storing one row per CDR3 protein. The table includes 70,000 to 90,000 distinct CDR3 sequences, around 80% detected once. Sequenced sample: lung tumor tissue. The receptors derive from a woman in her fifties or sixties with non-small cell lung cancer. The CDR3 runs from the conserved cysteine through the conserved F or W. D genes are given only for firm matches. Size is stated for part of the rows, as once, few or many counts, or as a class when the clone is expanded.

DNA	CDR3	D	J	V	size
TGCAGTGCTAGAAATGTCAGGGACGACTCCTACGAGCAGTACTTC	CSARNVRDDSYEQYF	-	TRBJ2-7	TRBV20-1	-
TGCAGTGATAGGCGACCAGGTGATTACTACGAGCAATACTTC	CSDRRPGDYYEQYF	-	TRBJ2-7	TRBV20-1	-
TGCAGTGCTAGAGATTTTAGAGAAACAGATACACAGTATTTC	CSARDFRETDTQYF	-	TRBJ2-3	TRBV20-1	-
TGTGCCAGCAGCGCGCGGGGGGCTCTTCTCCCGGGAGGGGAAAAATTGTTTTTT	CASSARGALLPGGEKLFF	-	TRBJ1-4	TRBV7-8	few
TGCAATGCTAGATCAATCGAGCGACTCCCCTACGAGCAGTATTTC	CNARSIERLPYEQYF	-	TRBJ2-7	TRBV20-1	-
TGTGCCAGCAGCCAAGATCTCAGGACCGAAAATGTTTACGACCAGTACTTC	CASSQDLRTENVYDQYF	-	TRBJ2-7	TRBV14	-
TGCGCCAGCAGCTTGGGGACCCACTCTGGGGCCAACGTCCTGACTTTC	CASSLGTHSGANVLTF	-	TRBJ2-6	TRBV5-1	few
TGCGCCAGCAGCTTAACAGGGGGCGCGGGACAGCCCCAGCATTTT	CASSLTGGAGQPQHF	TRBD1	TRBJ1-5	TRBV5-1	many
TGTGCCAGCAGAACCGGGACACGAGAGGTAGATACGCAGTATTTT	CASRTGTREVDTQYF	-	TRBJ2-3	TRBV28	-
TGTGCCATCAGTGAGTCGGGGGAAAACGATGAGCAATTCTTC	CAISESGENDEQFF	-	TRBJ2-1	TRBV10-3	-
TGTGCCAGCAGCCCTGACAGCGGTCATGGCTACACCTTC	CASSPDSGHGYTF	-	TRBJ1-2	TRBV6-1	-
TGTGCCAGCAGTGAGCGCCGGTTAGACTTCCTACTCTCGACAGCCTACAATGAGCATTTCTTT	CASSERRLDFLLSTAYNEHFF	-	TRBJ2-1	TRBV6-1	-
TGCGCCAGCAGCTTTAACCCCCGGGACAGGACGAACACTGAAGCTTTCTTT	CASSFNPRDRTNTEAFF	TRBD1	TRBJ1-1	TRBV5-1	-
TGCAGTGGGACGGGAGAGGGGGCTAATGGCTACACCTTC	CSGTGEGANGYTF	TRBD1	TRBJ1-2	TRBV20-1	-
TGCAGTGTCCTATCTTGGGGGGGAAACACCATATATTTT	CSVLSWGGNTIYF	-	TRBJ1-3	TRBV20-1	few
TGTGCCAGTAGTCGGAGGCGAATATCCACTGAAGCTTTCTTT	CASSRRRISTEAFF	-	TRBJ1-1	TRBV28	-
TGCAGTACCAACCCGATTGGGATTCTTGGCGCCTGGGAGCTCTTTTTT	CSTNPIGILGAWELFF	-	TRBJ2-2	TRBV20-1	-
TGCAGTGTTGAACTTCCGGCGGGACCCCGGGATGACCAGTTCTTC	CSVELPAGPRDDQFF	-	TRBJ2-1	TRBV29-1	-
TGCAGTGCCCCAGTACAGTTGGGCACTGATGCTTTCTTT	CSAPVQLGTDAFF	-	TRBJ1-1	TRBV20-1	-
TGTGCCAGCAGTCTGGACAGGCACAACGGGAAGCTGTCTTTT	CASSLDRHNGKLSF	TRBD1	TRBJ2-2	TRBV6-2/TRBV6-3	-
TGCAGTGCTAGTCTTAGCGGGATATCCGGGGAGCTGTTTTTT	CSASLSGISGELFF	TRBD2	TRBJ2-2	TRBV20-1	-
TGCAATGCTACCAGACAAGGAGACACAGGTACGCAGTATTTT	CNATRQGDTGTQYF	-	TRBJ2-3	TRBV20-1	once